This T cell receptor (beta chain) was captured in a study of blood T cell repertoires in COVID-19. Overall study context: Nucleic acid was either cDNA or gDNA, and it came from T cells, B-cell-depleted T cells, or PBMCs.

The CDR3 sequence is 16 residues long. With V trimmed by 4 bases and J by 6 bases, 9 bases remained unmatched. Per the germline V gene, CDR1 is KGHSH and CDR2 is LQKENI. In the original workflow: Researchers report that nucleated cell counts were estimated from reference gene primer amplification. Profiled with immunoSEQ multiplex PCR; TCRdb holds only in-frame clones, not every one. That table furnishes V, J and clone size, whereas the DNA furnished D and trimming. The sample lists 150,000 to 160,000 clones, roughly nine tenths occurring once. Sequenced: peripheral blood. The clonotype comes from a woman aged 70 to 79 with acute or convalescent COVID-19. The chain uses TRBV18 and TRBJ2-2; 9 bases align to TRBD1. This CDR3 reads CASSLAGTGSPGELFF. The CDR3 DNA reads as TGTGCCAGCTCACTCGCCGGGACAGGGAGTCCCGGGGAGCTGTTTTTT.